This TCR beta chain was recovered during a study of response to subunit inactivated influenza vaccine. TCRdb used MiXCR to reprocess the RT-PCR reads, holding one entry per CDR3 protein. The sample holds about 480,000 distinct CDR3 sequences, 10% to 15% seen once. For this clonotype: What it recognizes is unknown.

Study-wide points: Each seasonal flu vaccination may recruit only limited new T cells, authors suggested.

V was pared by 2 bases and J by 7 bases, with 7 bases of the junction left unmatched. Germline CDR1 is SGHAT and CDR2 is FQNNGV. This CDR3 contains 16 residues. The sample in question was PBMCs from blood, obtained roughly 6 weeks after vaccination. This TCR came from a man aged 50-60 years who received an inactivated influenza vaccine. This chain joins TRBV11-2 and TRBJ2-1; 11 bases are shared with TRBD2. CDR3: CASSLLLAGVGNEQFF. The CDR3 bases are TGTGCCAGCAGCTTATTACTAGCGGGAGTCGGTAATGAGCAGTTCTTC.